This T cell receptor beta chain was identified in a study of sequential checkpoint blockade in melanoma. Treatment defined: randomized to nivolumab then ipilimumab (arm A) or the reverse (arm B). No patient had prior DNA-damaging chemotherapy. Live CD3+CD8+ CD19− CD56− cells were sorted from PBMCs. This CDR3 spans 14 amino acids. CDR1 KGHSH and CDR2 LQKENI come from the germline V gene. The V and J ends lost 3 bases and 5 bases respectively, with 14 bases between them. Method: immunoSEQ multiplex PCR; TCRdb's copy keeps in-frame clones and lacks some. Of approximately 1,300 clones listed, over 60% are singletons.

This clonotype originated in a human donor with melanoma. The J gene is TRBJ2-7, the V gene TRBV18; no reliable D call. The specimen comprised CD8+ T cells sorted from blood (inferred from file names), sampled from a patient given nivolumab and ipilimumab in sequence. Here the CDR3 DNA reads TGTGCCAGCTCACCCGAAGCTAACTACAACGAGCAGTACTTC. As protein: CASSPEANYNEQYF.